The entry that follows covers one T cell receptor beta chain sequence. The source of the sample is a study of blood T cell repertoires in COVID-19. At the level of the study: Sources were T cells, B-cell-depleted T cells, or PBMCs; the material itself was cDNA or gDNA.

Study processing details: Estimated nucleated cell counts came from reference gene primer amplification. Clones were sequenced by immunoSEQ multiplex PCR, and TCRdb holds only the in-frame ones, with some missing. D and trimming come from the DNA, and the V and J calls and clone size come from that table. The table lists around 300,000 clones, around nine tenths of them singletons, with about 2.7% in the top ten. Enrollees, 18 to 89 years old, lived in 24 US areas. CDR1 LNHDA and CDR2 SQIVND come from the germline V gene (reference sequence). The CDR3 contains 14 residues. V lost 2 bases to trimming and J lost 6 bases, with 11 bases between them.

This TCR derives from a young woman who had recovered from COVID-19. The specimen sequenced was PBMCs or T cells enriched from blood (not recorded which). V usage is TRBV19 and J usage is TRBJ2-1; D not certain. This CDR3 reads CASSILARVNEQFF. The CDR3 DNA sequence: TGTGCCAGTAGTATACTCGCCCGGGTCAATGAGCAGTTCTTC.